This TCR beta chain is drawn from a study of blood T cell repertoires in COVID-19. Under the authors' procedure: Amplifying reference gene primers gave estimates of nucleated cell counts. Sequenced by immunoSEQ multiplex PCR; TCRdb stores in-frame clones only, minus some. The V and J calls and the clone size are those of that table, but D and trimming were determined from the DNA. The data contain some 160,000 clones, about four fifths of them seen just once; the ten biggest clones take up around 9.9%. This CDR3 region has 14 residues. Looked up from germline, CDR1 is SGHRS and CDR2 is YFSETQ. Trimming pared 1 base from V and 3 bases from J, leaving 7 bases between.

The chain recombines TRBV5-1 with TRBJ2-2; the D is unclear. The specimen was peripheral blood. The sequence derives from a man aged 70-80 years with active or convalescent COVID-19. This chain's CDR3 is CASSLRRDTGELFF. As DNA, the CDR3 is TGCGCCAGCAGCTTGCGGAGAGACACCGGGGAGCTGTTTTTT. The variable domain in full, with the rest retrieved from reference TRBV5-1 and TRBJ2-2, is KAGVTQTPRYLIKTRGQQVTLSCSPISGHRSVSWYQQTPGQGLQFLFEYFSETQRNKGNFPGRFSGRQFSNSRSEMNVSTLELGDSALYLCASSLRRDTGELFFGEGSRLTVL.